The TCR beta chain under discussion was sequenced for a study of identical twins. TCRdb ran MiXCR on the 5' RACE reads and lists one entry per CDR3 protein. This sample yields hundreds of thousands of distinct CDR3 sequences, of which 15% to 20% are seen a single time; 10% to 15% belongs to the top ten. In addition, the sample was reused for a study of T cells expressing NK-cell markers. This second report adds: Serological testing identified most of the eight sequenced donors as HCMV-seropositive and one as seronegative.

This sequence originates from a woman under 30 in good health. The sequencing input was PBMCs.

In DNA, the CDR3 is TGCGCCAGCAGCCTAGCTCTAGCGGGAGTAGGCAATGAGCAGTTCTTC. Protein sequence: CASSLALAGVGNEQFF. The rearrangement uses TRBV5-1 and TRBJ2-1, with 10 bases matching TRBD2. Germline assignment: CDR1 SGHRS and CDR2 YFSETQ. V dropped 4 bases and J dropped 6; count of bases not matched to a gene: 10. This CDR3 region has 16 residues.